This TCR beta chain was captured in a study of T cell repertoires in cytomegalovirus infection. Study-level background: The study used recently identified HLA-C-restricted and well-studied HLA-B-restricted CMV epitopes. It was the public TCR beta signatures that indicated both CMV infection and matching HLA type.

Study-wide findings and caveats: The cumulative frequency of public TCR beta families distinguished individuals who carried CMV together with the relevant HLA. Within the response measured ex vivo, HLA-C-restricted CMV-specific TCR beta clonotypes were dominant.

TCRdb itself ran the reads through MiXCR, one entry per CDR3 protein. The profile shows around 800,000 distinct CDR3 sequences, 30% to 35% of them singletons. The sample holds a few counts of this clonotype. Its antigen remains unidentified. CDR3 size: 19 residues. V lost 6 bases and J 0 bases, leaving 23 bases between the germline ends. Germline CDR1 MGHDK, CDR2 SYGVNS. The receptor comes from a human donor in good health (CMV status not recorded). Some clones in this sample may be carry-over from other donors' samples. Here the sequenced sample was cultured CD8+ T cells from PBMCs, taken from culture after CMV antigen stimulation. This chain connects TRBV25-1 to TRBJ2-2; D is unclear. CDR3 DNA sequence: TGTGCCAGCAGGGCAACGGTACACGGCTTGCATCCGAACACCGGGGAGCTGTTTTTT. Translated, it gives CASRATVHGLHPNTGELFF.